This T cell receptor (beta chain) originates from a study of T cells in Graves' hyperthyroidism and ophthalmopathy. Study-level points and caveats: Also found in blood were most expanded thyroid clonotypes above 0.001. The model anticipated ophthalmopathy a median 6.5 months pre-onset. Patients with ophthalmopathy were separated from those with stable hyperthyroidism by a 13 V-J model.

As to this clonotype: Its antigen is still unknown.

Amplification of TCR beta CDR3 regions used RNA as the template. The TCR CDR3 was amplified in a first-round RT-PCR using the HTBI primer set. TCRdb independently ran MiXCR on the multiplex PCR reads; one entry per CDR3 protein. This table holds hundreds of thousands of distinct CDR3 sequences, roughly 45% found once. Orbital computed tomography and thyroid ultrasound, together with serum TRAb and thyroxine and clinical symptoms, were used for diagnoses. The CDR3 contains 13 residues. Trimming took 6 bases from V and 5 from J, leaving 13 bases between them. Germline CDR1 and CDR2: LGHDT and YNNKEL (reference sequence).

The receptor's source is an adult man with Graves' disease, either hyperthyroidism or ophthalmopathy (not recorded which). Source material: peripheral blood or thyroid tissue (not recorded which). This chain links TRBV3-1 with TRBJ2-5; D is undetermined. CDR3 in amino acids: CASSYYGEETQYF. DNA of the CDR3: TGTGCCAGCAGTTACTACGGAGAGGAGACCCAGTACTTC.